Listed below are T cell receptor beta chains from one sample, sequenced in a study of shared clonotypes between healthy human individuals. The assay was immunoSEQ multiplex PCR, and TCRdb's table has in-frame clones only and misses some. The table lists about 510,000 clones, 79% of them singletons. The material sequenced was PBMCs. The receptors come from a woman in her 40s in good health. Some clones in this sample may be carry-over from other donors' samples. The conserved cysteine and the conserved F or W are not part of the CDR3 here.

AWSTGTVTGELF	TRBV30	12	TRBJ2-2
ASSRRAGSSYNEQF	TRBV7-2	14	TRBJ2-1
AIRQSSSGTNTEAF	TRBV10-3	14	TRBJ1-1
ASSLGSSVLDTQY	TRBV7-3	13	TRBJ2-3
SAESYEQY	TRBV20-1	8	TRBJ2-7
ASSFRTGGGEKLF	TRBV7-2	13	TRBJ1-4
ASSDSRGSDEQY	TRBV28	12	TRBJ2-7
ASSQRDTSGNYNEQF	TRBV11-3	15	TRBJ2-1
ASSEQGGGNQPQH	TRBV11-2	13	TRBJ1-5
AISENRQEEQF	TRBV10-3	11	TRBJ2-1
ASSWDRVRSEQF	TRBV27	12	TRBJ2-1
ASSAPAGGLPNEQY	TRBV6-1	14	TRBJ2-7
ASSRASGTRNRNEQF	TRBV4-3	15	TRBJ2-1
ASSYSLAQKETQY	TRBV6-6	13	TRBJ2-5
SVGPQGSTDTQY	TRBV29-1	12	TRBJ2-3
ATQAVMNTEAF	TRBV10-3	11	TRBJ1-1
ASSLAATGELF	TRBV5-1	11	TRBJ2-2
ASSDGGSTQH	TRBV2	10	TRBJ1-5
AISERQKFSGANVLT	TRBV10-3	15	TRBJ2-6
ASSLPIAGAETQY	TRBV9	13	TRBJ2-5
ASPSSRGVNTEAF	TRBV28	13	TRBJ1-1
ASRGGGSNQPQH	TRBV10-2	12	TRBJ1-5
ASSFVSGNTIY	TRBV28	11	TRBJ1-3
ASRWGGGPSNEQF	TRBV4-1	13	TRBJ2-1
ASSKGGLAGGHQDEQY	TRBV5-1	16	TRBJ2-7
ASSSLGLTNEKLF	TRBV28	13	TRBJ1-4
ASSPPPSGIGEQF	TRBV28	13	TRBJ2-1
ASSLDRGLQPQH	TRBV28	12	TRBJ1-5
ASSKWTDAETQY	TRBV27	12	TRBJ2-5
ASSPPRGGLDEQF	TRBV28	13	TRBJ2-1
ASSSQAGRTDTQY	TRBV5-4	13	TRBJ2-3
ASRPTGTVVSQH	TRBV6-6	12	TRBJ1-5
ASSLDRDRGYT	TRBV6-1	11	TRBJ1-2
SVESEGGYGYT	TRBV29-1	11	TRBJ1-2
ASSLGSGGATGELF	TRBV11-2	14	TRBJ2-2
ASRGLQGTNEKLF	TRBV7-8	13	TRBJ1-4